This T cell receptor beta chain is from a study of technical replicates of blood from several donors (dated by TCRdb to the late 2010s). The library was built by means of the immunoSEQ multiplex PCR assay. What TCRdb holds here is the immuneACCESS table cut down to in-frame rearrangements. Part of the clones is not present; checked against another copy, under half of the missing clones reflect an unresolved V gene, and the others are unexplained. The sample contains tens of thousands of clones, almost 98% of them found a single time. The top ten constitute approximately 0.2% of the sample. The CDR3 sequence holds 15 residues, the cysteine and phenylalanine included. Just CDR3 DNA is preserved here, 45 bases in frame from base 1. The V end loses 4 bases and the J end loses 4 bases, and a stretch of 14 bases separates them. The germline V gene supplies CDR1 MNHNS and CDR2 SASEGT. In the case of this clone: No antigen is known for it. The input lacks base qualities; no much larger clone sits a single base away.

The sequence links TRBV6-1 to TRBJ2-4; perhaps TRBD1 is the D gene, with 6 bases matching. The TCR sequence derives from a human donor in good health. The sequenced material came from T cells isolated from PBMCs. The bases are TGTGCCAGCAGTGCATACAGGGTTGGGAAAAACATTCAGTACTTC. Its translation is CASSAYRVGKNIQYF.